Presented here are 32 T cell receptor beta chains from one specimen sequenced in a study of blood T cell repertoires in COVID-19. Only in-frame clones appear in the TCRdb table, and some are missing; sequencing was by immunoSEQ multiplex PCR. The sample carries some 270,000 clones, 75% to 90% recorded once. Sequenced material: peripheral blood. Source of these receptors: a man aged 30 to 45 with acute or convalescent COVID-19.

The chain joins TRBV12-2 to TRBJ1-5; the tabulated D call, TRBD1, remains unverified against the DNA. TRBV12-2 constitutes a pseudogene. The CDR3 is made up of 17 amino acids. CDR3 DNA: TGTGCAAGTCGCTGCAAATTCCGGGACAGGGGAAATCAGCCCCAGCATTTT. Translated: CASRCKFRDRGNQPQHF.

The chain couples TRBV2 to TRBJ2-5; 8 nucleotides agree with TRBD2. CDR1 and CDR2 (germline): SNHLY, FYNNEI. Trimming took 6 bases from V and 2 from J; bases not matched to a gene: 8. The CDR3 totals 15 residues. CDR3 in DNA: TGTGCCAGCAGAACGTGGCGGGGGGATCAAGAGACCCAGTACTTC. Translating gives CASRTWRGDQETQYF.

The chain combines TRBV10-3 with TRBJ1-1; TRBD1 agrees at 7 bases. The germline V gene has CDR1 ENHRY and CDR2 SYGVKD. This CDR3 is 13 amino acids long. J was trimmed by 3 bases and V by 4 bases; bases with no gene match: 2. CDR3 sequence reads: CAISVDRDTEAFF. The DNA for the CDR3 is TGTGCCATCAGTGTCGACAGGGACACTGAAGCTTTCTTT.

The genes are TRBV5-1 and TRBJ1-1; TRBD1 agrees at 7 bases. CDR3 size: 16 residues. V dropped 0 bases and J dropped 3; count of bases not matched to a gene: 8. Germline CDR1 and CDR2: SGHRS and YFSETQ. The CDR3 spells CASSLDRGYGYTEAFF. The CDR3 DNA reads as TGCGCCAGCAGCTTGGACAGGGGCTACGGTTACACTGAAGCTTTCTTT. The complete variable domain, with remaining parts taken from reference TRBV5-1 and TRBJ1-1, reads KAGVTQTPRYLIKTRGQQVTLSCSPISGHRSVSWYQQTPGQGLQFLFEYFSETQRNKGNFPGRFSGRQFSNSRSEMNVSTLELGDSALYLCASSLDRGYGYTEAFFGQGTRLTVV.

The chain employs TRBV19 and TRBJ1-6; tentatively, D is TRBD1 (6 bases). The V end lost 6 bases, the J end lost 6 bases, and 12 bases lay between the germline ends. This CDR3 has 14 residues. Germline V gene sequence: CDR1 LNHDA, CDR2 SQIVND (reference sequence). The CDR3 DNA sequence: TGTGCCAGTAGCCAGACAGGCAGTAATTCACCCCTCCACTTT. It codes for CASSQTGSNSPLHF. Filled out from reference TRBV19 and TRBJ1-6, the complete variable domain reads DGGITQSPKYLFRKEGQNVTLSCEQNLNHDAMYWYRQDPGQGLRLIYYSQIVNDFQKGDIAEGYSVSREKKESFPLTVTSAQKNPTAFYLCASSQTGSNSPLHFGNGTRLTVT.

The chain combines TRBV19 with TRBJ1-3; D may be TRBD1 (6 bases). CDR1 LNHDA and CDR2 SQIVND come from the germline V gene (reference sequence). Trimming took 6 bases from V and 0 from J, leaving 6 bases between them. The CDR3 loop spans 13 amino acids. For the CDR3, the DNA is TGTGCCAGTAGGGACAGCTCTGGAAACACCATATATTTT. Its protein is CASRDSSGNTIYF.

This rearrangement joins TRBV5-4 to TRBJ2-3; D might be TRBD2 (6 bases). The CDR3 covers 16 residues. V was trimmed by 5 bases and J by 0 bases, leaving 16 bases between them. Germline CDR1 reads SGHNT; CDR2 reads YYREEE (reference sequence). As DNA, the CDR3 is TGTGCCAGCAGTCCCAAACTAGCCGGAAGCACAGATACGCAGTATTTT. This translates into CASSPKLAGSTDTQYF.

The chain employs TRBV2 and TRBJ2-3; D remains unclear. The germline V gene has CDR1 SNHLY and CDR2 FYNNEI. The ends were cut back, 6 bases at V and 2 bases at J, with 12 bases in the middle. The CDR3 covers 14 residues. The CDR3 loop reads CASSVAADTDTQYF. The CDR3 nucleotides are TGTGCCAGCAGCGTCGCGGCGGACACAGATACGCAGTATTTT.

V is TRBV12-2 and J is TRBJ2-7; the D segment call TRBD2 is taken from the table without a DNA check. TRBV12-2 is reported as a pseudogene. The CDR3 runs 15 residues. CDR3 sequence (DNA): TGTGCAAGTCGCTTAGGGGGGACTGAGGTCTCCGAGCAGTACTTC. Translation gives CASRLGGTEVSEQYF.

V usage is TRBV5-1 and J usage is TRBJ1-2; TRBD1 aligns across 9 bases. CDR3 length equals 16 residues. The germline gives CDR1 SGHRS, CDR2 YFSETQ. The junction had 13 bases not matched to a gene; V was cut back by 4 bases and J by 6 bases. The CDR3 DNA is TGCGCCAGCAGCGAGGGACAGGGATTTTTAGTGGATGGCTACACCTTC. As protein: CASSEGQGFLVDGYTF.

The DNA for the CDR3 is TGTGCCAGCAGCGCGACAGGGACCTATAATTCACCCCTCCACTTT. Translation: CASSATGTYNSPLHF. This chain joins TRBV6-5 and TRBJ1-6; the match to TRBD1 covers 7 bases. Germline CDR1 MNHEY, CDR2 SVGAGI. J was trimmed by 2 bases and V by 6 bases; bases with no gene match: 4. This CDR3 region has 15 residues.

This sequence joins TRBV15 and TRBJ2-5; D uncertain. CDR1 and CDR2 from the germline V gene are LNHNV and YYDKDF (reference sequence). CDR3 length: 13 residues. Trimming cost V 0 bases and J 4 bases, with 6 bases left between them. CDR3 sequence (DNA): TGTGCCACCAGCAGAGACCACAGAGAGACCCAGTACTTC. Translation gives CATSRDHRETQYF.

This chain uses TRBV3-1 (or the pseudogene TRBV3-2) with TRBJ1-4; weak D call: TRBD1 (6 bases). The germline V and J ends were trimmed by 5 bases and 5 bases, with 12 bases remaining between them. The CDR3 sequence is 14 residues long. Per the germline V gene, CDR1 is LGHDT and CDR2 is YNNKEL (reference sequence). The CDR3 region has the DNA TGTGCCAGCAGCTTCCGCCAGGGGAATGAAAAACTGTTTTTT. Its translation is CASSFRQGNEKLFF.

This chain connects TRBV6-1 to TRBJ2-1, with 8 positions matching TRBD1. The CDR3 sequence is 16 residues long. The V segment lost 4 bases and the J segment 3 bases; nucleotides outside the gene matches: 8. Germline loops: CDR1 MNHNS, CDR2 SASEGT. CDR3 sequence: CASSGTSDRDYNEQFF. The CDR3 DNA sequence: TGTGCCAGCAGTGGCACGTCGGACAGGGACTACAATGAGCAGTTCTTC.

The rearrangement uses TRBV5-1 and TRBJ2-3; TRBD2 matches 8 bases. With 0 bases clipped from V and 0 bases from J, the junction kept 9 bases outside the gene matches. CDR1 and CDR2 (germline): SGHRS, YFSETQ. This CDR3 spans 18 amino acids. DNA of the CDR3: TGCGCCAGCAGCTTGGATTTTGCGGGGGGAACTAGCACAGATACGCAGTATTTT. Translation gives CASSLDFAGGTSTDTQYF.

This clone was observed once. The CDR3 coding sequence is TGCGCCAGCAGCCAAGGACTAGCGGGGTATTACGAGCAGTACTTC. This codes for CASSQGLAGYYEQYF. This chain links TRBV4-1 with TRBJ2-7, with 11 bases matching TRBD2. This CDR3 contains 15 residues. Losses at the gene ends were 1 base for V and 4 bases for J; bases not matched to a gene: 3. Germline CDR1 is MGHRA and CDR2 is YSYEKL.

The V and J genes are TRBV27 and TRBJ2-7; 9 bases are shared with TRBD1. Germline V gene data show CDR1 as MNHEY and CDR2 as SMNVEV (reference sequence). The CDR3 has 15 residues. V was pared by 5 bases and J by 7 bases, with 12 bases of the junction left unmatched. As DNA, the CDR3 is TGTGCCAGCAGTCGTAGGGACAGGGCTTCGTTGGAGCAGTACTTC. Its translation is CASSRRDRASLEQYF.

This clone was recorded only once. This chain joins TRBV7-6 and TRBJ1-2, with TRBD1 matching over 10 bases. The CDR3 length is 15 residues. Germline-derived CDR1 and CDR2 are SGHVS and FNYEAQ. J gave up 6 bases and V 3 bases, and 7 bases lay outside the gene matches. CDR3 in amino acids: CASSLAGQGIDGYTF. In DNA form, the CDR3 reads TGTGCCAGCAGCTTGGCGGGACAGGGGATCGATGGCTACACCTTC. The variable domain in full, completed from reference TRBV7-6 and TRBJ1-2, reads GAGVSQSPRYKVTKRGQDVALRCDPISGHVSLYWYRQALGQGPEFLTYFNYEAQQDKSGLPNDRFSAERPEGSISTLTIQRTEQRDSAMYRCASSLAGQGIDGYTFGSGTRLTVV.

The chain has TRBV7-3 and TRBJ1-1; TRBD1 aligns across 7 bases. The CDR3 length is 14 residues. V lost 2 bases and J lost 9; bases outside the gene matches: 9. The V gene's germline CDR1 is SGHTA and CDR2 FQGTGA. The CDR3 nucleotides are TGTGCCAGCAGCTTATTGACGGAGGGGGCAAAAGCTTTCTTT. Its translation: CASSLLTEGAKAFF. Combining the CDR3 with reference TRBV7-3 and TRBJ1-1 gives the whole variable domain GAGVSQTPSNKVTEKGKYVELRCDPISGHTALYWYRQSLGQGPEFLIYFQGTGAADDSGLPNDRFFAVRPEGSVSTLKIQRTERGDSAVYLCASSLLTEGAKAFFGQGTRLTVV.

V is TRBV19 and J is TRBJ1-4, with 7 bases that match TRBD1. V gave up 5 bases and J gave up 3 bases; unmatched junction bases: 12. Germline V gene lookup returns CDR1 LNHDA and CDR2 SQIVND (reference sequence). The CDR3 is 17 residues long. The CDR3 coding sequence is TGTGCCAGTAGTCCCAACGCAGGGGGAGTACCTAATGAAAAACTGTTTTTT. Translating gives CASSPNAGGVPNEKLFF.

This clone was seen once. The rearrangement joins TRBV28 to TRBJ2-5, with 7 bases that match TRBD1. V lost 6 bases and J lost 2; bases outside the gene matches: 3. The CDR3 runs to 13 residues. Germline V gene data show CDR1 as MDHEN and CDR2 as SYDVKM. The CDR3, as DNA: TGTGCCAGCAGAAGGGACAGTCAAGAGACCCAGTACTTC. This sequence encodes CASRRDSQETQYF.

The V and J genes are TRBV7-8 and TRBJ2-1; possible D gene TRBD2, 7 bases. The CDR3 runs 15 residues. Trimming pared 1 base from V and 2 bases from J, leaving 9 bases between. The germline V gene has CDR1 SGHVS and CDR2 FQNEAQ. The CDR3 DNA reads TGTGCCAGCAGCTTAGGGCGGGGGCCCTACAATGAGCAGTTCTTC. Encoded protein: CASSLGRGPYNEQFF.

The chain recombines TRBV2 with TRBJ2-2, with D maybe TRBD2 (5 bases). The V end lost 4 bases, the J end lost 6 bases, and 12 bases lay between the germline ends. There are 14 residues in the CDR3. The V gene's germline CDR1 is SNHLY and CDR2 FYNNEI. CDR3 bases: TGTGCCAGCAGTGGGACTGCAAACCCCGGGGAGCTGTTTTTT. It codes for CASSGTANPGELFF. The full variable domain, with the rest looked up from reference TRBV2 and TRBJ2-2, is EPEVTQTPSHQVTQMGQEVILRCVPISNHLYFYWYRQILGQKVEFLVSFYNNEISEKSEIFDDQFSVERPDGSNFTLKIRSTKLEDSAMYFCASSGTANPGELFFGEGSRLTVL.

The gene calls are TRBV28 and TRBJ2-5; D perhaps matches TRBD2 (7 bases). The CDR3 consists of 15 residues. Germline CDR1 is MDHEN and CDR2 is SYDVKM. Trimming took 3 bases from V and 4 from J, leaving 15 bases between them. The CDR3 reads CASSFWGGKRETQYF. The CDR3 region has the DNA TGTGCCAGCAGTTTTTGGGGGGGCAAAAGAGAGACCCAGTACTTC.

V gene TRBV6-4 combines with J gene TRBJ1-1, with a tentative D call TRBD1 (5 bases). Germline V CDR1 and CDR2: MRHNA, SNTAGT. This CDR3 has 15 amino acids. Trimming removed 6 bases at V and 0 bases at J, with 14 bases between. The CDR3 loop reads CASRETRQMNTEAFF. The CDR3 DNA is TGTGCCAGCAGGGAGACAAGACAGATGAACACTGAAGCTTTCTTT.

This clone showed up just a few times. This chain joins TRBV19 and TRBJ1-5; possible D gene TRBD1, 5 bases. Trimming stripped 5 bases from V and 0 bases from J, with 8 bases between. Per the germline V gene, CDR1 is LNHDA and CDR2 is SQIVND (reference sequence). The CDR3 spans 14 residues. CDR3 region: CASSLQGSNQPQHF. The DNA for the CDR3 is TGTGCCAGTAGTCTTCAGGGTAGCAATCAGCCCCAGCATTTT.

CDR3 sequence reads: CASTPGGGPYNEQFF. CDR3 DNA: TGTGCCAGCACCCCTGGAGGGGGCCCCTACAATGAGCAGTTCTTC. The chain is built from TRBV9 and TRBJ2-1, with a possible D match to TRBD1 (7 bases). V was shortened by 6 bases and J by 2 bases, with 15 bases between the two germline ends. The CDR3 loop spans 15 amino acids. Germline assignment: CDR1 SGDLS and CDR2 YYNGEE. The full variable domain, in which reference TRBV9 and TRBJ2-1 provide the parts outside the CDR3, is DSGVTQTPKHLITATGQRVTLRCSPRSGDLSVYWYQQSLDQGLQFLIQYYNGEERAKGNILERFSAQQFPDLHSELNLSSLELGDSALYFCASTPGGGPYNEQFFGPGTRLTVL.

The rearrangement links TRBV28 to TRBJ1-4; D not certain. This CDR3 has 16 amino acids. Germline V gives CDR1 MDHEN, CDR2 SYDVKM. Trimming left V 5 bases short and J 0 bases short, with 13 bases between. CDR3 loop: CASSAQEPATNEKLFF. Here the CDR3 DNA reads TGTGCCAGCAGTGCGCAGGAACCCGCAACTAATGAAAAACTGTTTTTT.

The chain carries TRBV19 and TRBJ1-1; a possible D gene is TRBD1 (5 bases). CDR1 is LNHDA and CDR2 is SQIVND in the germline V gene (reference sequence). Trimming removed 6 bases from V and 5 bases from J, with 19 bases in between. This CDR3 spans 15 amino acids. CDR3 DNA sequence: TGTGCCAGTAGCACCCTGTCCTCAGGGCAAACTGAAGCTTTCTTT. Translating gives CASSTLSSGQTEAFF.

This clone was counted between two and nine times. The rearrangement joins TRBV5-1 to TRBJ2-2; the match to TRBD2 covers 9 bases. V lost 2 bases to trimming and J lost 6 bases; unmatched junction nucleotides: 8. This CDR3 is built from 16 residues. Germline values: CDR1 SGHRS, CDR2 YFSETQ. CDR3 amino acids: CASSLTSSGIAGELFF. The CDR3 nucleotides read TGCGCCAGCAGCTTAACCTCTAGCGGGATCGCCGGGGAGCTGTTTTTT.

The chain is built from TRBV27 and TRBJ1-4; tentative D call: TRBD1 (6 bases). The CDR3 is made up of 18 amino acids. Germline V gene data show CDR1 as MNHEY and CDR2 as SMNVEV (reference sequence). V lost 4 bases, J lost 4 bases, and 22 bases lay in between. CDR3 residues: CASSWRRGRGVNNEKLFF. In DNA, the CDR3 is TGTGCCAGCAGTTGGAGGCGGGGGCGGGGGGTTAATAATGAAAAACTGTTTTTT.

This clone was seen only once. The rearrangement uses TRBV5-1 and TRBJ2-1, with 10 bases identical to TRBD2. Germline V gene sequence: CDR1 SGHRS, CDR2 YFSETQ. The CDR3 sequence is 19 residues long. V lost 3 bases to trimming and J lost 0 bases; unmatched junction nucleotides: 12. The CDR3 loop is CASSWRTSGTTSSYNEQFF. The DNA of the CDR3 is TGCGCCAGCAGCTGGCGCACTAGCGGGACTACGAGCTCCTACAATGAGCAGTTCTTC. Full variable domain (missing parts from reference TRBV5-1 and TRBJ2-1): KAGVTQTPRYLIKTRGQQVTLSCSPISGHRSVSWYQQTPGQGLQFLFEYFSETQRNKGNFPGRFSGRQFSNSRSEMNVSTLELGDSALYLCASSWRTSGTTSSYNEQFFGPGTRLTVL.